This T cell receptor beta chain was captured in a study of blood T cell repertoires in COVID-19. Methods used by the authors: Cell counts per sample came from amplifying reference gene primers. Assay used: immunoSEQ multiplex PCR; TCRdb lists only in-frame clones, some missing. Clonal size and the V and J genes are those of that table, whereas D and trimming came from the DNA. The sample includes approximately 230,000 clones, 65% to 90% of them seen just once. The CDR3 sequence is 16 residues long. V lost 5 bases and J lost 3, with 19 bases in between. Germline lookup yields CDR1 SGHTA and CDR2 FQGNSA. Which cohort a participant joined came from the clinical history participants gave.

The rearrangement links TRBV7-2 to TRBJ1-1; perhaps TRBD1 as D (5 bases). The TCR sequence derives from a middle-aged man who had recovered from COVID-19. The specimen was PBMCs or T cells enriched from blood (not recorded which). The CDR3 loop reads CASSPQFMTADTEAFF. The DNA of the CDR3 is TGTGCCAGCAGCCCTCAATTTATGACAGCTGACACTGAAGCTTTCTTT.